The T cell receptor beta chain under discussion was sequenced for a study of shared clonotypes between healthy human individuals. On the study more broadly: The study enrolled two women and three men aged 18 to 49.

Method: immunoSEQ multiplex PCR; TCRdb's copy keeps in-frame clones and lacks some. The sample lists around 1.6 million clones; 95% to 99% were seen once. On this clone: Antigen unknown. Other DNA sequences from this sample encode an identical CDR3 as well.

Notes on the study in general: The diversity represented, both genetic and in exposure history, was limited by few donors. What rarefaction showed was incomplete sorted-subset sequencing despite large depth.

CD4+ cell separation produced CD45RA+ naive and CD45RA-negative memory subsets. Trimming cost V 6 bases and J 3 bases, with 9 bases left between them. Per germline, CDR1 SNHLY and CDR2 FYNNEI. There are 12 residues in the CDR3. Specimen: naive CD4+ T cells sorted from blood. Sample subset: CD45RA+ positively selected. The source of this sequence is a man aged 30 to 39 in good health. V usage is TRBV2 and J usage is TRBJ2-7, with no clear D. CDR3 coding DNA: TGTGCCAGCAGGGTATCGGGCTACGAGCAGTACTTC. Its protein product is CASRVSGYEQYF.